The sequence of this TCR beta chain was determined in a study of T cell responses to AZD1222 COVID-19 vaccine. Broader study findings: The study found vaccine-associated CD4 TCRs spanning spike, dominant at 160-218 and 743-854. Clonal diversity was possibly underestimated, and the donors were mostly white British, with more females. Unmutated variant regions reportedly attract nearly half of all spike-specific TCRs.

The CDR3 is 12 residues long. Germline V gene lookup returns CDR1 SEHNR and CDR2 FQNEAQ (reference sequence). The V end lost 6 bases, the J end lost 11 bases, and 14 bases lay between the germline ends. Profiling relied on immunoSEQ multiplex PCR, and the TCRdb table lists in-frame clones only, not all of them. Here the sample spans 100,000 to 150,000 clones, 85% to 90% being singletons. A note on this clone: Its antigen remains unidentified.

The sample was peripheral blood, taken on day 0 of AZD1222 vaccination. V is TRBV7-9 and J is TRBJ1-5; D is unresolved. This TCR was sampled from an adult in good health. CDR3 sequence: CASSSSGWAQHF. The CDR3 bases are TGTGCCAGCAGTTCCTCGGGGTGGGCCCAGCATTTT.